Presented here are 26 T cell receptor beta chains from one specimen sequenced in a study of shared clonotypes between healthy human individuals. Generated by immunoSEQ multiplex PCR, the TCRdb table keeps only in-frame clones and is missing some. The data contain nearly 1 million clones, about three quarters of them seen just once; the ten biggest clones take up over 1.3%. The specimen sequenced was memory CD4+ T cells sorted from blood. Subset defined: CD45RA-negative fraction. The receptors derive from a man between 18 and 35 years old in good health.

This clone was recorded once. The chain carries TRBV4-3 and TRBJ2-3, with 10 bases aligning to TRBD2. In germline, CDR1 is LGHNA, CDR2 YSLEER. The junction had 16 bases not matched to a gene; V was cut back by 3 bases and J by 4 bases. The CDR3 spans 19 residues. The CDR3 nucleotides read TGCGCCAGCAGCCAGGGGACCGGAGCTAGCGGGAGTTTCTCAGATACGCAGTATTTT. It codes for CASSQGTGASGSFSDTQYF.

V usage is TRBV19 and J usage is TRBJ1-5; D unresolved. The germline V and J ends were trimmed by 3 bases and 4 bases, with 10 bases remaining between them. This CDR3 spans 14 amino acids. The germline CDR1 and CDR2 sequences are LNHDA and SQIVND (reference sequence). The CDR3 DNA reads TGTGCCAGTAGTATTTCGACACCGAATCAGCCCCAGCATTTT. Its translation: CASSISTPNQPQHF.

The rearrangement uses TRBV4-1 and TRBJ2-1; no definite D call. Per the germline V gene, CDR1 is MGHRA and CDR2 is YSYEKL. This CDR3 region has 11 residues. The V end lost 2 bases, the J end lost 8 bases, and 4 bases lay between the germline ends. The CDR3 sequence is CASSQNYEQFF. CDR3 sequence (DNA): TGCGCCAGCAGCCAAAACTATGAGCAGTTCTTC.

V usage is TRBV7-9 and J usage is TRBJ2-5; D possibly uses TRBD1 or TRBD2 (5 bases each). Trimming removed 6 bases from V and 4 bases from J, with 30 bases in between. The CDR3 extends over 19 amino acids. Germline V CDR1 and CDR2: SEHNR, FQNEAQ (reference sequence). CDR3: CASRYTTRTSSIGAETQYF. Here the CDR3 DNA reads TGTGCCAGCAGATATACAACCCGGACCAGTAGCATCGGGGCAGAGACCCAGTACTTC. Full variable domain (remainder filled in from reference TRBV7-9 and TRBJ2-5): DTGVSQNPRHKITKRGQNVTFRCDPISEHNRLYWYRQTLGQGPEFLTYFQNEAQLEKSRLLSDRFSAERPKGSFSTLEIQRTEQGDSAMYLCASRYTTRTSSIGAETQYFGPGTRLLVL.

This clone appeared once. The J gene is TRBJ1-2, the V gene TRBV6-1; no firm D call. Germline CDR1 reads MNHNS; CDR2 reads SASEGT. This CDR3 has 15 residues. V was cut by 5 bases and J by 2 bases, with 15 bases left in between. The DNA of the CDR3 is TGTGCCAGCAGTCCGCCAGGTACCTACAACTATGGCTACACCTTC. Translating gives CASSPPGTYNYGYTF.

The chain has TRBV4-3 and TRBJ2-2; TRBD2 matches 7 bases. From germline, CDR1 is LGHNA and CDR2 YSLEER. V was pared by 6 bases and J by 3 bases, with 10 bases of the junction left unmatched. The CDR3 sequence is 16 residues long. The chain's CDR3 is CASSPGGRAHTGELFF. DNA of the CDR3: TGCGCCAGCAGTCCCGGGGGGAGGGCCCACACCGGGGAGCTGTTTTTT.

The chain has TRBV7-2 and TRBJ2-3; TRBD2 aligns across 7 bases. Per the germline V gene, CDR1 is SGHTA and CDR2 is FQGNSA. Trimming took 5 bases from V and 3 from J; bases not matched to a gene: 8. There are 15 residues in the CDR3. Here the CDR3 DNA reads TGTGCCAGCAGCAGGCGTCTAGCGGAGACAGATACGCAGTATTTT. Amino acids: CASSRRLAETDTQYF.

J is TRBJ2-7 and V is TRBV11-2; D gene ambiguous. Germline assignment: CDR1 SGHAT and CDR2 FQNNGV. CDR3 length: 14 residues. Trimming left V 4 bases short and J 0 bases short, with 10 bases between. DNA for the CDR3: TGTGCCAGCAGCTCCACGGATAGCTCCTACGAGCAGTACTTC. Translation gives CASSSTDSSYEQYF.

The chain employs TRBV30 and TRBJ2-2; D is possibly TRBD2 (5 bases). The CDR3 sequence is 13 residues long. CDR1 and CDR2 from the germline V gene are GTSNPN and SVGIG (reference sequence). Trimming removed 1 base at V and 13 bases at J, with 16 bases between. The CDR3 DNA sequence: TGTGCCTGGAGTGCGTGGAGGCGGAGTGGGCTGTTTTTT. Amino acid sequence: CAWSAWRRSGLFF.

The V gene is TRBV19, the J gene TRBJ2-1, with D possibly being TRBD1 or TRBD2 (5 bases each). This CDR3 region has 19 residues. Trimming stripped 1 base from V and 0 bases from J, with 19 bases between. CDR1 is LNHDA and CDR2 is SQIVND in the germline V gene (reference sequence). The CDR3 coding sequence is TGTGCCAGTAGTATAGCTGCCGGGGCTCTACTTTCCTCCTACAATGAGCAGTTCTTC. Its translation: CASSIAAGALLSSYNEQFF.

This clone was observed a handful of times. The identical CDR3 is also encoded by other nucleotide sequences in the sample. V and J are TRBV30 and TRBJ1-4, with D unclear. The CDR3 loop spans 12 amino acids. Trimming left V 0 bases short and J 6 bases short, with 5 bases between. Germline V gene sequence: CDR1 GTSNPN, CDR2 SVGIG (reference sequence). For the CDR3, the DNA is TGTGCCTGGAGTGTACAAGATGAAAAACTGTTTTTT. Its translation: CAWSVQDEKLFF.

The genes are TRBV11-2 and TRBJ2-3; tentative D call: TRBD2 (6 bases). Germline V gene lookup returns CDR1 SGHAT and CDR2 FQNNGV. The V and J ends lost 3 bases and 0 bases respectively, with 10 bases between them. The length of the CDR3 is 15 residues. The CDR3 loop is CASSLAGLSTDTQYF. The CDR3 DNA follows: TGTGCCAGCAGCTTGGCGGGACTTAGCACAGATACGCAGTATTTT.

This clone was seen a single time. The chain combines TRBV7-2 with TRBJ1-1; 8 nucleotides agree with TRBD1. Germline V CDR1 and CDR2: SGHTA, FQGNSA. Trimming removed 5 bases from V and 11 bases from J; junction bases left unmatched: 13. This CDR3 has 14 amino acids. The CDR3 DNA is TGTGCCAGCAGCCGCGACGGACAGGGCCCCTGGGCTTTCTTT. Translation: CASSRDGQGPWAFF.

The chain links TRBV19 to TRBJ2-3; D possibly matches TRBD1 or TRBD2 (5 bases each). Germline V gene data show CDR1 as LNHDA and CDR2 as SQIVND (reference sequence). The CDR3 spans 18 residues. Trimming removed 2 bases at V and 6 bases at J, with 24 bases between. CDR3 region: CASSIFHRGDQHRDTQYF. In nucleotides, the CDR3 is TGTGCCAGTAGTATATTCCACCGAGGGGACCAGCACAGGGATACGCAGTATTTT.

J is TRBJ2-2 and V is TRBV9; tentative D call: TRBD2 (5 bases). The V end lost 3 bases, the J end lost 1 base, and 10 bases lay between the germline ends. The CDR3 spans 15 residues. Germline V gene sequence: CDR1 SGDLS, CDR2 YYNGEE. The CDR3 sequence is CASSALGRNTGELFF. In DNA, the CDR3 is TGTGCCAGCAGCGCCCTGGGGAGGAACACCGGGGAGCTGTTTTTT.

The V gene is TRBV6-6, the J gene TRBJ2-5; D possibly uses TRBD1 or TRBD2 (6 bases each). The V end was cut by 0 bases, the J end by 11 bases, with 10 bases between. The length of the CDR3 is 12 residues. Per the germline V gene, CDR1 is MNHNY and CDR2 is SVGAGI (reference sequence). The CDR3 coding sequence is TGTGCCAGCAGTTACTCGAGGGGGGAGCAGTACTTC. Amino acid sequence: CASSYSRGEQYF.

J is TRBJ2-1 and V is TRBV5-8; TRBD2 aligns across 8 bases. The germline CDR1 and CDR2 sequences are SGHTS and YDEGEE. The trim removed 4 bases at V and 3 bases at J, leaving 9 bases unmatched. The CDR3 is made up of 16 amino acids. CDR3 sequence: CASSAPTSGFYNEQFF. DNA for the CDR3: TGTGCCAGCAGCGCCCCCACTAGCGGCTTCTACAATGAGCAGTTCTTC.

This clone was recorded a few times. This chain uses TRBV30 with TRBJ1-6, with unresolved D. Germline assignment: CDR1 GTSNPN and CDR2 SVGIG (reference sequence). Trimming shortened V by 0 bases and J by 2 bases, and 8 bases separated the two germline ends. CDR3 length: 15 residues. CDR3 sequence: CAWSVKGTYNSPLHF. The CDR3 DNA reads as TGTGCCTGGAGTGTAAAGGGAACCTATAATTCACCCCTCCACTTT.

The gene calls are TRBV2 and TRBJ2-7, with D uncertain. Germline V gene data show CDR1 as SNHLY and CDR2 as FYNNEI. The CDR3 has 13 residues. Trimming left V 9 bases short and J 3 bases short, with 15 bases between. The CDR3 DNA sequence: TGTGCCAGTAAAGCCAGGAGTCTCTACGAGCAGTACTTC. It translates to CASKARSLYEQYF.

This chain connects TRBV5-1 to TRBJ1-4; no clear D. V gave up 2 bases and J gave up 7 bases, with 12 bases separating them. The CDR3 is made up of 14 amino acids. The germline V gene encodes CDR1 SGHRS and CDR2 YFSETQ. The CDR3 reads CASSLGDGGEKLFF. The CDR3 region has the DNA TGCGCCAGCAGCTTAGGCGATGGCGGTGAAAAACTGTTTTTT.

The chain recombines TRBV5-8 with TRBJ2-2; the match to TRBD1 covers 7 bases. After removal of 4 bases from V and 2 bases from J, the junction contained 5 bases not matched to a gene. The germline gives CDR1 SGHTS, CDR2 YDEGEE. The CDR3 consists of 15 residues. CDR3 region: CASSRWTGNTGELFF. CDR3 DNA sequence: TGTGCCAGCAGCCGATGGACAGGAAACACCGGGGAGCTGTTTTTT.

V is TRBV7-2 and J is TRBJ2-3; no clear D. Germline loops: CDR1 SGHTA, CDR2 FQGNSA. Trimming removed 6 bases from V and 6 bases from J, with 7 bases in between. This CDR3 is built from 11 residues. The CDR3 sequence: CASSYQDTQYF. DNA for the CDR3: TGTGCCAGCAGTTACCAGGATACGCAGTATTTT.

In this sample, this clone turned up a few times. The chain recombines TRBV18 with TRBJ2-1; 8 nucleotides line up with TRBD2. The CDR3 spans 16 residues. In germline, CDR1 is KGHSH, CDR2 LQKENI. Trimming cost V 2 bases and J 5 bases; bases outside gene matches: 8. The CDR3 protein is CASSPVGPGGHNEQFF. Written as DNA, the CDR3 is TGTGCCAGCTCACCAGTTGGCCCGGGGGGGCACAATGAGCAGTTCTTC.

The J gene is TRBJ2-5, the V gene TRBV20-1; D is uncertain. V was shortened by 6 bases and J by 1 base, with 6 bases between the two germline ends. This CDR3 comprises 11 residues. Germline CDR1 and CDR2: DFQATT and SNEGSKA (reference sequence). The CDR3: CSAQPQETQYF. The CDR3 DNA is TGCAGTGCGCAGCCCCAAGAGACCCAGTACTTC.

The V and J genes are TRBV11-2 and TRBJ2-5; TRBD2 matches at 11 bases. CDR3 length: 16 amino acids. The ends lost 4 bases at V and 4 bases at J; junction bases unmatched: 8. The germline V gene encodes CDR1 SGHAT and CDR2 FQNNGV. This chain's CDR3 is CASSSQASGGRETQYF. The DNA for the CDR3 is TGTGCCAGCAGCTCCCAGGCTAGCGGGGGGCGAGAGACCCAGTACTTC.

The chain joins TRBV6-1 to TRBJ2-7; D is tentatively TRBD1 or TRBD2 (6 bases each). This CDR3 region has 14 residues. Germline-derived CDR1 and CDR2 are MNHNS and SASEGT. The V and J ends lost 6 bases and 9 bases respectively, with 21 bases between them. The CDR3 DNA reads TGTGCCAGCAGGAACCCCCCAGGGGACTCTGCGCAGTACTTC. This encodes CASRNPPGDSAQYF.